This TCR beta chain was documented in a study of T cell repertoires in cytomegalovirus infection. Study-level background: Recently described HLA-C-restricted plus well-studied HLA-B-restricted CMV epitopes were used.

TCRdb passed the reads through MiXCR, listing each CDR3 protein once. The data contain about 310,000 distinct CDR3 sequences, roughly 25% of them seen just once; the ten biggest clones take up more than 10%. Findings of the study overall: Frequencies of public TCR beta families were cumulated, and this identified carriers of CMV plus the relevant HLA. HLA-C-restricted CMV clonotypes gave the most frequent clonotype in two of eight donors.

Trimming left V 5 bases short and J 11 bases short, with 12 bases between. The germline V gene has CDR1 KGHDR and CDR2 SFDVKD. The CDR3 is made up of 12 amino acids. As for this clonotype: What it binds is unknown.

The TCR was taken from a human donor in good health (CMV status not recorded). Some clones in this sample may be carry-over from other donors' samples. V usage is TRBV24-1 and J usage is TRBJ1-5, with a possible D match to TRBD1 (5 bases). The input for sequencing was cultured PBMCs, taken from culture after CMV antigen stimulation. The CDR3 loop reads CATSGQPGTQHF. The CDR3 DNA is TGTGCCACCAGTGGCCAGCCAGGGACCCAGCATTTT.